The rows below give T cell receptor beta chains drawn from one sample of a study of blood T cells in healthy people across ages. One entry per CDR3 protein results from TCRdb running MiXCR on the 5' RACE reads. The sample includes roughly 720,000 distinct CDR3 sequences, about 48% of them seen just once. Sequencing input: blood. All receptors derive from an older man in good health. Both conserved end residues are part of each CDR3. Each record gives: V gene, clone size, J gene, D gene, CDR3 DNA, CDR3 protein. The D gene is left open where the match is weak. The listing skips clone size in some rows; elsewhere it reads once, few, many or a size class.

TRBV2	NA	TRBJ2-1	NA	TGTGCCAGCAGTTATAGCCCCGGGACCACTCCCTACAATGAGCAGTTCTTC	CASSYSPGTTPYNEQFF
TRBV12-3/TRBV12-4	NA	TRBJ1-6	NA	TGTGCCAGCAGTTCGGTCCTCCAGACCGATTCACCCCTCCACTTT	CASSSVLQTDSPLHF
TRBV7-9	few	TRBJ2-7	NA	TGTGCCAGCAGCTTTGAGGCAGGGCCTTACGAGCAGTACTTC	CASSFEAGPYEQYF
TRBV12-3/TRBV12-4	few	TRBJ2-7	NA	TGTGCCAGCAGTCCTCTCCACGAGCAGTACTTC	CASSPLHEQYF
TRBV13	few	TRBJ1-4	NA	TGTGCCAGCAGCTATCAGACAGGTGAAGGAAAACTGTTTTTT	CASSYQTGEGKLFF
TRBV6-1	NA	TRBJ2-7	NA	TGTGCCAGCAGTGAGAGCCAAATCCCCTCCTACGAGCAGTACTTC	CASSESQIPSYEQYF
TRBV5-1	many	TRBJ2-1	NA	TGCGCCAGCAGCTTAAGACAGGTCGGCCTATACAATGAGCAGTTCTTC	CASSLRQVGLYNEQFF
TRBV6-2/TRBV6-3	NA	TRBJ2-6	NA	TGTGCCAGCAGTTACGAGGAGGCTGGGGCCAACGTCCTGACTTTC	CASSYEEAGANVLTF
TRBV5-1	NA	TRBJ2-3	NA	TGCGCCAGCAGCACCGGCACAGATACGCAGTATTTT	CASSTGTDTQYF
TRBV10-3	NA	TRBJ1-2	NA	TGTGCCATCAGTGAGACGGACTCCCTCAACTATGGCTACACCTTC	CAISETDSLNYGYTF
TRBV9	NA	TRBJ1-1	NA	TGTGCCAGCAGCGTAGGCCAGGGGCTGAACACTGAAGCTTTCTTT	CASSVGQGLNTEAFF
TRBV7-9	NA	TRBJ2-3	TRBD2	TGTGCCAGCAGCCCGACTAGCGATATCCACGCGTATTTT	CASSPTSDIHAYF
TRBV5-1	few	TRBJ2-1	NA	TGCGCCAGCAGCTTGAACGGCGCAATGTCGGGAAATGAGCAGTTCTTC	CASSLNGAMSGNEQFF
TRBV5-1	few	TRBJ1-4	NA	TGCGCCAGCAGCTTGGGATCTGACAGTCAACCGATTCATGAAAAACTGTTTTTT	CASSLGSDSQPIHEKLFF
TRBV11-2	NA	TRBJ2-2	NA	TGTGCCAGCAGCTGGGGGGCGCAGACCGGGGAGCTGTTTTTT	CASSWGAQTGELFF
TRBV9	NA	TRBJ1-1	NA	TGTGCCAGCACCTACTTAGGGCCTCTAATGAACACTGAAGCTTTCTTT	CASTYLGPLMNTEAFF
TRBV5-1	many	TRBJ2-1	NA	TGCGCCAGCAGCTTGGGGCAGCAGAGCTCCTACAATGAGCAGTTCTTC	CASSLGQQSSYNEQFF
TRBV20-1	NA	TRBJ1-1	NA	TGCAGTGCTAGAGATCCGGGGGGCGGGATGAACACTGAAGCTTTCTTT	CSARDPGGGMNTEAFF
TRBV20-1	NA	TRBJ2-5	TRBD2	TGCAGTGCTAGAGCCGCTAGCGGGAGAGAAGAGACCCAGTACTTC	CSARAASGREETQYF
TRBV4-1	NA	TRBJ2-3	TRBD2	TGCGCCAGCAGCCAAGATCGCGGGAGGGCCGAGAGATACGCGTATTTT	CASSQDRGRAERYAYF
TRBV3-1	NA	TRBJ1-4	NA	TGTGCCAGCAGCCACGGAGGGACCAATGAAAAACTGTTTTTT	CASSHGGTNEKLFF
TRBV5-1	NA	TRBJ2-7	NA	TGCGCCAGCAGCTTGGGAAGTAGTCTCCAGCCGTTGTACGAGCAGTACTTC	CASSLGSSLQPLYEQYF
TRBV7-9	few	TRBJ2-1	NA	TGTGCCAGCAGCTTAGAACAGGGTATTGCATCTAGCTCCTACAATGAGCAGTTCTTC	CASSLEQGIASSSYNEQFF
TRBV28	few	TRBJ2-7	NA	TGTGCCAGCAGAGTTTCTGGGGGACGACAAGCCTACGAGCAGTACTTC	CASRVSGGRQAYEQYF
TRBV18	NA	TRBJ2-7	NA	TGTGCCAGCTCACCTCCGACAGGCCCATACGAGCAGTACTTC	CASSPPTGPYEQYF
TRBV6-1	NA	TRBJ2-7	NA	TGTGCCAGCAGTGTCGAGGGGCTGAACGAGCGGTACTTC	CASSVEGLNERYF
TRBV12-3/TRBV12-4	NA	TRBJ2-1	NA	TGTGCCAGCAGTGGATTAGGGTACAATGAGCAGTTCTTC	CASSGLGYNEQFF
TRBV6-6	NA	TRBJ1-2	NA	TGTGCCAGCAGAGATGGCTCTACAGGGTCTGGCGGTGGCTACACCTTC	CASRDGSTGSGGGYTF
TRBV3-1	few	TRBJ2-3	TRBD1	TGTGCCAGCAGGCTACAGGGGGAAGGGACAGATACGCAGTATTTT	CASRLQGEGTDTQYF
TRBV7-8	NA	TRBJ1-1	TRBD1	TGTGCCAACAGCTTAGGAGGACAGGGTGGCTCGGCTTTCTTT	CANSLGGQGGSAFF
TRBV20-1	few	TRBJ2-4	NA	TGCAGTGCTAGAGAGAGGGGAGACATTCAGTACTTC	CSARERGDIQYF
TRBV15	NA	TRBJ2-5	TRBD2	TGTGCCACCAGCCCCATCGAGGGACTAGCCCAAGGGACCCAGTACTTC	CATSPIEGLAQGTQYF
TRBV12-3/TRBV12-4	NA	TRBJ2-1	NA	TGTGCCTCGTTGAGGGGCGGGACGGGAGATGAGCAGTTCTTC	CASLRGGTGDEQFF
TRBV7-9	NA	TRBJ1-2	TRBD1	TGTGCCAGCAGCACCCGACAGGGTATCGAAGATGGCTACACCTTC	CASSTRQGIEDGYTF
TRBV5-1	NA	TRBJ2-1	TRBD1	TGCGCCAGCAGCACGGACAGGGCCAATGAGCAGTTCTTC	CASSTDRANEQFF
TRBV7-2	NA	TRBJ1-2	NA	TGTGCCAGCAGCTTAAGAGGGACGTCCGGGGGAGGGTCCAACTATGGCTACACCTTC	CASSLRGTSGGGSNYGYTF
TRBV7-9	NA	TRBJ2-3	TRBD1	TGTGCCAGCAGCACCCCGACAGGGGCAACAGATACGCAGTATTTT	CASSTPTGATDTQYF
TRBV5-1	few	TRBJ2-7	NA	TGCGCCAGCAGTCTGGGGGGATCCCCCTACAATGAGCAGTACTTC	CASSLGGSPYNEQYF
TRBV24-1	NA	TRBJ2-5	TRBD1	TGTGCCACCAGCCCTAGGACAGGGGTATTCCAAGAGACCCAGTACTTC	CATSPRTGVFQETQYF
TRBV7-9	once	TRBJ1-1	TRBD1	TGTGTCAGCAGCATACTGGGACAGACGAACACTGAAGCTTTCTTT	CVSSILGQTNTEAFF
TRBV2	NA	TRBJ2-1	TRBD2	TGTGCCAGCAGTGATGGTGGCGGGAGCTCCTACAATGAACAGTTCTTC	CASSDGGGSSYNEQFF
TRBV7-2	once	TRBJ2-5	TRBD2	TGTGCCAGCAGCTTGGGGACTAGCCAGTTTTCTACCCAGTACTTC	CASSLGTSQFSTQYF
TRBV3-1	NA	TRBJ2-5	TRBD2	TGTGCCAGCAGCCAGGAGCTAGCGTCGGGGGGGGAGACCCAGTACTTC	CASSQELASGGETQYF
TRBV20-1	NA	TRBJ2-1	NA	TGCAGTGCTAGTGAAAGGCTAGGTCTTGGCTATGAGCAGTTCTTC	CSASERLGLGYEQFF
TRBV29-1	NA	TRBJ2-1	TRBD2	TGCAGCGTGAGGGCAGGGACTAGCGCTTACAATGAGCAGTTCTTC	CSVRAGTSAYNEQFF
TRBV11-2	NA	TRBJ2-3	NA	TGTGCCAGCAGCGGGGGGGGGACACAGGGGCTATCCCCAGATACGCAGTATTTT	CASSGGGTQGLSPDTQYF
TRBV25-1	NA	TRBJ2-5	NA	TGTGCCAGCAGTGCGTCTGGCAGGGGCGAGTATGAGACCCAGTACTTC	CASSASGRGEYETQYF
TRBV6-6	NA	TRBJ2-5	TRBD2	TGTGCCAGCAGTCTGGGAGGGCCAGGGCAAGAGACCCAGTACTTC	CASSLGGPGQETQYF
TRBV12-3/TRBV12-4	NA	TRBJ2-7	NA	TGTGCCAGCAGTTTTGACAGCTACGGGGAGAAGAAGACCTACGAGCAGTACTTC	CASSFDSYGEKKTYEQYF
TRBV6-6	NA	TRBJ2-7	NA	TGTGCCAGCAGTTATACCGACATCTCCTACGAGCAGTACTTC	CASSYTDISYEQYF
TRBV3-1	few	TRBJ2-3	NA	TGTGCCAGCAGCCAAACGGCCGGCGTCAGTTACGCGTATTTT	CASSQTAGVSYAYF
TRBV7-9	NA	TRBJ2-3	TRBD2	TGTGCCAGCAGCTTAGTCCCAGGACTAGGCCTGCCCGCAGATACGCAGTATTTT	CASSLVPGLGLPADTQYF
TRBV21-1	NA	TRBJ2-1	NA	TGTGCCAGCAGCGGGAGGCCGGGACAATACGTGGGTTACAATGAGCAGTTCTTC	CASSGRPGQYVGYNEQFF